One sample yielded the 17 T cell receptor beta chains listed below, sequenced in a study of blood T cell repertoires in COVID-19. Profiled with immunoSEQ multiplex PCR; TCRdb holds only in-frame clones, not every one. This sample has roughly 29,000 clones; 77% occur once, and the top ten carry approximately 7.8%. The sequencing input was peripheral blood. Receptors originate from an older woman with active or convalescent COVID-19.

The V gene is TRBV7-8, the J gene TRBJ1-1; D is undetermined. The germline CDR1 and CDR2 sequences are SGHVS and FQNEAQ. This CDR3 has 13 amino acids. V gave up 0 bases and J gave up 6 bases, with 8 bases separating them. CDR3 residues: CASSLASSAEAFF. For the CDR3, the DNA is TGTGCCAGCAGCTTAGCCTCGTCGGCTGAAGCTTTCTTT.

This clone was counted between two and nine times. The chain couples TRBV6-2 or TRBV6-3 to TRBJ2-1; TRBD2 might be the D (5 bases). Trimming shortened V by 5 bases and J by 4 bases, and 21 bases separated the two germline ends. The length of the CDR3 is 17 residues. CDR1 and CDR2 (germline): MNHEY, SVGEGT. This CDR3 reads CASSMPLTYGIYNEQFF. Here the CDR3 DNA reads TGTGCCAGCAGTATGCCCCTAACTTACGGGATTTACAATGAGCAGTTCTTC.

CDR3 residues: CASSVGGYTGELFF. In nucleotides, the CDR3 is TGTGCCAGCAGCGTAGGAGGGTACACCGGGGAGCTGTTTTTT. The rearrangement joins TRBV9 to TRBJ2-2; TRBD2 might be the D (5 bases). V dropped 0 bases and J dropped 3 bases, with 6 bases sitting between them. Germline CDR1 reads SGDLS; CDR2 reads YYNGEE. This CDR3 has 14 residues.

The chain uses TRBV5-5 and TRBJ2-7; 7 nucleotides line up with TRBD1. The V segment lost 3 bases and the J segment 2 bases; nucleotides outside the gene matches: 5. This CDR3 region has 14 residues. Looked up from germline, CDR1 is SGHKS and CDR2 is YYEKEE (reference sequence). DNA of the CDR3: TGTGCCAGCAGCTACTTCGGGACAGCCTACGAGCAGTACTTC. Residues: CASSYFGTAYEQYF. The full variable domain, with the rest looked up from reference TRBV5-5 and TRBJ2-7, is DAGVTQSPTHLIKTRGQQVTLRCSPISGHKSVSWYQQVLGQGPQFIFQYYEKEERGRGNFPDRFSARQFPNYSSELNVNALLLGDSALYLCASSYFGTAYEQYFGPGTRLTVT.

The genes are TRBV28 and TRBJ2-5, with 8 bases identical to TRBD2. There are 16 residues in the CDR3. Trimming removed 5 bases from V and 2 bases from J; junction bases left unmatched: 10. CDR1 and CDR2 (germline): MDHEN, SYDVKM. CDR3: CASSQAGTRLQETQYF. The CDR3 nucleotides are TGTGCCAGCAGTCAGGCCGGGACTAGGCTTCAAGAGACCCAGTACTTC.

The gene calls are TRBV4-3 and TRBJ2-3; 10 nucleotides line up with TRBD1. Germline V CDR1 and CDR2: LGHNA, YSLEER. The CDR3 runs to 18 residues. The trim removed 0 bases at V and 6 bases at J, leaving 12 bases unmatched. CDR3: CASSQETWTGGRGDTQYF. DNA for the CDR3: TGCGCCAGCAGCCAAGAGACCTGGACAGGGGGTAGGGGGGATACGCAGTATTTT.

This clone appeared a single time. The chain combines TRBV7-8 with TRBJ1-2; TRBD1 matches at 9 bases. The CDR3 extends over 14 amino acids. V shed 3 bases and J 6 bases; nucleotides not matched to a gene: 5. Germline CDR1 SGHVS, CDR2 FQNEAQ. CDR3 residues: CASSFGTGSDGYTF. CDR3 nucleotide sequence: TGTGCCAGCAGCTTCGGGACAGGGAGTGATGGCTACACCTTC.

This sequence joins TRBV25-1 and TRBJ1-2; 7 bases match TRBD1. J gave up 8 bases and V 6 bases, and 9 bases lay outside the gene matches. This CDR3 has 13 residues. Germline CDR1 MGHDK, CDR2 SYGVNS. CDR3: CASSQDRSLGYTF. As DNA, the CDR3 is TGTGCCAGCAGCCAGGACAGGAGTCTAGGCTACACCTTC.

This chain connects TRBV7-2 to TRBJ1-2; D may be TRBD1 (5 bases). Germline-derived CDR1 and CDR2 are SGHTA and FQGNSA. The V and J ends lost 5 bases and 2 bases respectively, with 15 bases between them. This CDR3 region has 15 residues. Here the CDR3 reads CASSAQGPPNYGYTF. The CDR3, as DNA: TGTGCCAGCAGCGCTCAGGGCCCCCCCAACTATGGCTACACCTTC. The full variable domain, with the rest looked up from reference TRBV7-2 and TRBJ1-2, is GAGVSQSPSNKVTEKGKDVELRCDPISGHTALYWYRQSLGQGLEFLIYFQGNSAPDKSGLPSDRFSAERTGGSVSTLTIQRTQQEDSAVYLCASSAQGPPNYGYTFGSGTRLTVV.

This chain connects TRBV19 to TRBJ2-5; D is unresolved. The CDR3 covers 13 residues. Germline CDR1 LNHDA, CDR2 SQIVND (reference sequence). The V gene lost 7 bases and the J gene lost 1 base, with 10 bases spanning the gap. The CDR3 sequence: CASKQSVQETQYF. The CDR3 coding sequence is TGTGCCAGTAAACAGTCCGTCCAAGAGACCCAGTACTTC.

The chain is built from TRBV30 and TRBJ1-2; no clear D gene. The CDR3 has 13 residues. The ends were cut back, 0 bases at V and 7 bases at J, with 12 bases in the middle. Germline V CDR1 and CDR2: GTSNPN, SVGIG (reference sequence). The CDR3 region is CAWSVLPRGGYTF. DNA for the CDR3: TGTGCCTGGAGTGTTCTGCCTCGGGGTGGCTACACCTTC.

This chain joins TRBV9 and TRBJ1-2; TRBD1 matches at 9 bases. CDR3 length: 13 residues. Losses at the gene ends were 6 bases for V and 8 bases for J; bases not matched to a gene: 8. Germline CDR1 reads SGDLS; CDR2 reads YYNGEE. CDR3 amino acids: CASTPQGAVGYTF. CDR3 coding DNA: TGTGCCAGCACCCCACAGGGGGCTGTGGGCTACACCTTC.

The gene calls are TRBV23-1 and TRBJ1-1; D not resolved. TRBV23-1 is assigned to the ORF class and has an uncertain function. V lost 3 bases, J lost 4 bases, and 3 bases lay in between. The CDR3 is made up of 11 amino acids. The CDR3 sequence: CASSQSTEAFF. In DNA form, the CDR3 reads TGCGCCAGCAGTCAGAGCACTGAAGCTTTCTTT.

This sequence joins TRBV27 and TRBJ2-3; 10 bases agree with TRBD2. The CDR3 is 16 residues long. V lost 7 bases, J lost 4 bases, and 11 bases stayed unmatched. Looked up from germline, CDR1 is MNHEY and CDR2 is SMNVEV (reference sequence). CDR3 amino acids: CASISLPTSGADTQYF. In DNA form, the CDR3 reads TGTGCCAGCATCTCCCTCCCCACTAGCGGGGCAGATACGCAGTATTTT.

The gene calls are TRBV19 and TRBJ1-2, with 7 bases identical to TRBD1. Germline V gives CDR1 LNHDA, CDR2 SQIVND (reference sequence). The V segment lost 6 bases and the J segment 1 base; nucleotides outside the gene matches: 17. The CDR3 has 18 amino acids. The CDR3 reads CASSLFDRAGTLNYGYTF. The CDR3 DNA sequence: TGTGCCAGTAGCCTATTTGACAGGGCGGGGACCCTTAACTATGGCTACACCTTC.

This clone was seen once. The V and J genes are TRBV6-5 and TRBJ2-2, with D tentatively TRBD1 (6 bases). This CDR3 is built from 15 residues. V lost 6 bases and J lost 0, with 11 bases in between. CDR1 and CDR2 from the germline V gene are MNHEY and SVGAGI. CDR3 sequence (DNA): TGTGCCAGCAGCCCCAGGGGTACGAACACCGGGGAGCTGTTTTTT. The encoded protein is CASSPRGTNTGELFF.

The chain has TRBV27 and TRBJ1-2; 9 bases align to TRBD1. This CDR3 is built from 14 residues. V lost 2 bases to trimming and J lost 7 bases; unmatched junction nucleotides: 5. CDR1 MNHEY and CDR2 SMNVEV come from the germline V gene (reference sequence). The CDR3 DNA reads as TGTGCCAGCAGTTTAGACAGGGGACAGGGTGGCTACACCTTC. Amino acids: CASSLDRGQGGYTF.